The following is a T cell receptor (beta chain) sequence with its context. Antigen specificity is unknown. These data belong to a study of beta chain features in type 1 diabetes. Study-wide points: Moderate yet significant TCRB CDR3 shortening was seen in Type 1 diabetes patients in all four CD4+ subsets.

CDR3 length: 16 residues. V lost 0 bases and J 1 base, leaving 10 bases between the germline ends. Germline V gene sequence: CDR1 SGHRS, CDR2 YFSETQ. Expressed TCRB transcripts were sequenced after all isolated RNA was converted to cDNA. Sequencing was performed with immunoSEQ multiplex PCR; in TCRdb, only in-frame clones are kept and a portion is missing. Of a few hundred thousand clones in the sample, about 14% were seen once. The clonotype originates from a man aged 25-40 years with type 1 diabetes. The chain couples TRBV5-1 to TRBJ2-2, with D maybe TRBD2 (5 bases). Sequencing input: naive CD4+ T cells from blood. In nucleotides, the CDR3 is TGCGCCAGCAGCTTGGGGCTAGCTCTGAACACCGGGGAGCTGTTTTTT. Translation gives CASSLGLALNTGELFF.